The 11 T cell receptor beta chains listed next were all sequenced from one sample in a study of T cells in Graves' hyperthyroidism and ophthalmopathy (dated by TCRdb to between 2018 and 2021). The method was multiplex PCR. Sequencing instrument: Illumina HiSeq 2000. The TCR beta CDR3 regions were amplified from RNA transcripts. The first round of RT-PCR for the TCR CDR3 was performed with the HTBI primer set and the Qiagen OneStep RT-PCR kit. The public reads were reanalyzed by TCRdb: fastp trimming at Q25, MiXCR alignment, in-frame beta chains only. Rows are unified per CDR3 protein, each entry keeping the most common DNA and genes. Recorded for this sample are roughly 510,000 distinct CDR3 sequences; 40% to 50% of them occurred a single time. The ten largest clones take up about two fifths of the sample. What was sequenced was peripheral blood or thyroid tissue (not recorded which). Every receptor here comes from an adult woman with Graves' disease, either hyperthyroidism or ophthalmopathy (not recorded which).

CDR3 sequence reads: CASGRGGTPYNEQFF. CDR3 nucleotide sequence: TGTGCCAGCGGTCGGGGGGGGACTCCATACAATGAGCAGTTCTTC. This chain links TRBV7-3 with TRBJ2-1, with 8 positions matching TRBD2. The V segment lost 8 bases and the J segment 4 bases; nucleotides outside the gene matches: 10. The CDR3 totals 15 residues. Germline V gene sequence: CDR1 SGHTA, CDR2 FQGTGA.

This clonotype was counted once. The gene calls are TRBV2 and TRBJ1-5, with D hard to call. The CDR3 contains 16 residues. Germline CDR1 SNHLY, CDR2 FYNNEI. Trimming shortened V by 9 bases and J by 0 bases, and 18 bases separated the two germline ends. CDR3: CASKFGTGYSNQPQHF. CDR3 coding DNA: TGTGCCAGTAAGTTCGGTACGGGTTATAGCAATCAGCCCCAGCATTTT.

This CDR3 reads CASRPGQNNNSPLHF. The CDR3 DNA reads as TGCGCCAGCAGGCCCGGACAGAACAATAATTCACCCCTCCACTTT. The chain employs TRBV10-2 and TRBJ1-6; weak D call: TRBD1 (6 bases). Germline V gene sequence: CDR1 WSHSY, CDR2 SAAADI. Trimming stripped 6 bases from V and 5 bases from J, with 14 bases between. The CDR3 runs 15 residues.

In this sample, this clonotype turned up many times. This chain uses TRBV7-2 with TRBJ1-2; D might be TRBD1 (6 bases). V was cut by 2 bases and J by 6 bases, with 7 bases left in between. Germline V gene sequence: CDR1 SGHTA, CDR2 FQGNSA. The CDR3 has 12 residues. CDR3 bases: TGTGCCAGCAGCTTACCAGGGGATGGCTACACCTTC. Protein product: CASSLPGDGYTF. Together with reference TRBV7-2 and TRBJ1-2, the CDR3 gives the full variable domain: GAGVSQSPSNKVTEKGKDVELRCDPISGHTALYWYRQSLGQGLEFLIYFQGNSAPDKSGLPSDRFSAERTGGSVSTLTIQRTQQEDSAVYLCASSLPGDGYTFGSGTRLTVV.

The gene calls are TRBV7-2 and TRBJ1-6; TRBD1 matches 9 bases. This CDR3 is 17 amino acids long. V gave up 5 bases and J gave up 9 bases; unmatched junction bases: 14. Germline V CDR1 and CDR2: SGHTA, FQGNSA. The DNA of the CDR3 is TGTGCCAGCAGCCAAGATCAACGTGGGGGACAGGGTTCACCCCTCCACTTT. Translating it yields CASSQDQRGGQGSPLHF.

This clonotype was seen ten or more times. This chain connects TRBV20-1 to TRBJ2-5; 11 bases fit TRBD2. CDR3 length: 15 residues. The V segment lost 1 base and the J segment 4 bases; nucleotides outside the gene matches: 5. Germline CDR1 DFQATT, CDR2 SNEGSKA (reference sequence). DNA of the CDR3: TGCAGTGCTAGAGTACTAGCGGGAGTCGGAGAGACCCAGTACTTC. This encodes CSARVLAGVGETQYF.

Only a few counts were recorded for this clonotype. At one boundary the junction diverges from the germline segment, which might be a read error. The chain uses TRBV7-9 and TRBJ2-7; 7 nucleotides match TRBD2. From germline, CDR1 is SEHNR and CDR2 FQNEAQ (reference sequence). CDR3 length: 15 residues. The CDR3: CASSPDSGNFYEQYF. The DNA for the CDR3 is TGCGCCAGCAGCCCCGACAGCGGGAATTTCTACGAGCAGTACTTC.

This clonotype was counted at least ten times. The V and J genes are TRBV11-1 and TRBJ2-7, with 10 bases aligning to TRBD2. V lost 2 bases and J lost 4; bases outside the gene matches: 5. The germline CDR1 and CDR2 sequences are SGHAT and FQDESV (reference sequence). The CDR3 runs to 15 residues. CDR3 residues: CASSLSASGSYEQYF. For the CDR3, the DNA is TGTGCCAGCAGCTTATCCGCTAGCGGGAGTTACGAGCAGTACTTC.

This sequence joins TRBV29-1 and TRBJ1-1, with D perhaps matching TRBD1 (6 bases). The CDR3 runs 12 residues. Germline V gene lookup returns CDR1 SQVTM and CDR2 ANQGSEA. The CDR3 bases are TGCAGGCTCGGGACAACGGGCACTGAAGCTTTCTTT. Translation gives CRLGTTGTEAFF.

The chain combines TRBV19 with TRBJ2-1; D gene ambiguous. Between the trimmed V and J ends, which lost 5 bases and 0 bases, there was a span of 11 bases. Looked up from germline, CDR1 is LNHDA and CDR2 is SQIVND (reference sequence). This CDR3 spans 15 amino acids. In nucleotides, the CDR3 is TGTGCCAGTAGTGTACCCCTGAGCTCCTACAATGAGCAGTTCTTC. This codes for CASSVPLSSYNEQFF. Looking up the rest from reference TRBV19 and TRBJ2-1 gives the full variable domain: DGGITQSPKYLFRKEGQNVTLSCEQNLNHDAMYWYRQDPGQGLRLIYYSQIVNDFQKGDIAEGYSVSREKKESFPLTVTSAQKNPTAFYLCASSVPLSSYNEQFFGPGTRLTVL.

This chain's CDR3 is CAIANSGGQGGGANVLTF. The CDR3 DNA reads as TGTGCCATCGCGAACTCAGGGGGACAGGGAGGTGGGGCCAACGTCCTGACTTTC. The rearrangement uses TRBV10-3 and TRBJ2-6, with 9 nucleotides matching TRBD1. The CDR3 runs 18 residues. Per the germline V gene, CDR1 is ENHRY and CDR2 is SYGVKD. V trimming: 8 bases; J trimming: 3 bases; junction bases outside the gene matches: 14.